The rows below give T cell receptor beta chains drawn from one sample of a study of blood T cell repertoires in COVID-19. Assay: immunoSEQ multiplex PCR; the TCRdb copy retains only in-frame clones and omits some. The top ten hold about 3.2% of the sample, which has about 220,000 clones, 70% to 85% seen once. The specimen was PBMCs or T cells enriched from blood (not recorded which). The receptors were gathered from a woman in her sixties or seventies who had recovered from COVID-19. Each CDR3 is given without its conserved first and last residue.

TRBV2,ASVKDRNTEAF
TRBV19,ASSISLPSYNEQF
TRBV14,ASSQARTTHGYT
TRBV5-1,ASSWTGEETQY
TRBV4-1,ASSQDEGTGQPQH
TRBV11-2,ASSRDSLGSPLH
TRBV18,ASSGTGAYNEQF
TRBV10-3,AISESMGLAGIHEQY
TRBV7-8,ASSLSRRRYGYT
TRBV27,ASSSSQGEKLF
TRBV2,ASSVSSSLEAF
TRBV10-2,ASSELTLLRAASSYNEQF
TRBV7-2,ASSVRRDRGPDYGYT
TRBV29-1,SVRGDYSGANVLT
TRBV7-2,ASSFFSSGGGEQF
TRBV5-4,ASRNGLAGGNTGELF
TRBV7-9,ASSLRGTEPISGANVLT
TRBV27,ASSSPSRDYEQY
TRBV6-5,ASSTNKAGGGGYT
TRBV2,ASSRAEQVWDTQY
TRBV2,ASAFGPPQNSPLH
TRBV19,ASSINPAGETQY
TRBV9,ASSKQGAVNTEAF
TRBV5-8,ASSLFLGTSGNNEQF
TRBV19,ASSRQGGTDTQY
TRBV7-8,ASSLAPRTVNEKLF
TRBV12-5,ASASGGKPYNSPLH
TRBV27,ASSGQGIGELF
TRBV5-5,ASAPAGGDGETQY
TRBV7-9,ASTRQGDKNEQF
TRBV5-6,ASSWMGQGNTGELF
TRBV9,ASSPGGGNEQF
TRBV2,ASILGPNTGELF
TRBV5-1,ASSFGQSSYNSPLH
TRBV7-9,ASSSSYNSPLH
TRBV5-8,ASSVSYQGIGAKNIQY
TRBV5-1,ASSLSSEVSGNTIY
TRBV2,ASSPLAGGYNEQF
TRBV19,ASRGQGEGAKNIQY